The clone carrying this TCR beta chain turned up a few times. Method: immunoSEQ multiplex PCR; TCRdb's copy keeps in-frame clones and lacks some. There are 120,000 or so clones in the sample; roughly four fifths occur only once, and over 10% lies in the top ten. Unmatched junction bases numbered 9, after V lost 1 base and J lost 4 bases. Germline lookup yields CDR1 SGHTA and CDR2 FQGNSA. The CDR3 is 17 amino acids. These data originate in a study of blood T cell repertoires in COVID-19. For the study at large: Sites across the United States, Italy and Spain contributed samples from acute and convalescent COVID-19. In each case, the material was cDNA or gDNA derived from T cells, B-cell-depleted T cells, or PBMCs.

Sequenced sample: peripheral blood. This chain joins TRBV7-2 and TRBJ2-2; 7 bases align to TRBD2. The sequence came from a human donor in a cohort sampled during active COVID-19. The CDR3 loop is CASSLDSPGGSTGELFF. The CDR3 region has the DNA TGTGCCAGCAGCTTAGATTCTCCGGGGGGTAGCACCGGGGAGCTGTTTTTT.